The entry below describes one T cell receptor beta chain. The antigen is undetermined. The treatment is: oral pan-JAK inhibitor, 5-10 mg twice daily. The CDR3 is 17 amino acids. Germline assignment: CDR1 SGHVS and CDR2 FQNEAQ. The ends lost 5 bases at V and 1 base at J; junction bases unmatched: 10. This sample was taken from a study of CD8+ T cells in alopecia areata. Study-level results: Many expanded lesional clones persisted in scalp and blood during tofacitinib. Tofacitinib significantly reduced both scalp clonality and expanded CD8+ clones among the top 100. Elevated clonality characterized lesional scalp relative to normal scalp, particularly in alopecia totalis/universalis.

The sequencing template was cDNA reverse transcribed from extracted RNA. Measured with immunoSEQ multiplex PCR; TCRdb has only the in-frame clones, and not every one. Among about 190,000 clones listed, less than 65% were seen once. The chain links TRBV7-8 to TRBJ2-5; TRBD1 matches at 10 bases. The sequences come from CD4+ T cells sorted from blood, collected at week 24, from a patient treated with tofacitinib. The clonotype comes from a human donor with alopecia areata. The CDR3 sequence: CASSLRTGQGGQETQYF. In DNA form, the CDR3 reads TGTGCCAGCAGCCTTCGGACAGGACAGGGGGGCCAAGAGACCCAGTACTTC.